The rows below give T cell receptor beta chains drawn from one sample of a study of cytomegalovirus exposure and HLA in healthy donors. TCRdb's copy holds only in-frame clones and misses some; the assay was immunoSEQ multiplex PCR. The table includes 150,000 to 200,000 clones, around 80% detected once. Sequenced material: PBMCs. These receptors came from a middle-aged man in good health and CMV-seronegative. Each CDR3 is given with its conserved first and last residue. The D gene is left open where the match is weak. Expanded clones get a size class; other rows say once, few or many, or leave the size out.

J gene: TRBJ1-2; V gene: TRBV29-1; D gene: TRBD1; clone size: once; CDR3 protein: CSVDGTGLYGYTF; CDR3 DNA: TGCAGCGTTGACGGGACAGGGCTCTATGGCTACACCTTC
J gene: TRBJ2-1; V gene: TRBV2; D gene: .; clone size: .; CDR3 protein: CASTPRNEQFF; CDR3 DNA: TGTGCCAGCACACCCAGAAATGAGCAGTTCTTC
J gene: TRBJ1-1; V gene: TRBV7-9; D gene: .; clone size: .; CDR3 protein: CASSSEGGRGEAFF; CDR3 DNA: TGTGCCAGCAGCTCAGAGGGGGGGCGCGGGGAAGCTTTCTTT
J gene: TRBJ2-1; V gene: TRBV6-5; D gene: TRBD2; clone size: .; CDR3 protein: CASSPRGDYEQFF; CDR3 DNA: TGTGCCAGCAGCCCACGGGGGGACTATGAGCAGTTCTTC
J gene: TRBJ1-2; V gene: TRBV5-1; D gene: TRBD1; clone size: .; CDR3 protein: CASSLSGTGANYGYTF; CDR3 DNA: TGCGCCAGCAGCCTATCCGGGACAGGGGCTAACTATGGCTACACCTTC
J gene: TRBJ2-5; V gene: TRBV5-1; D gene: .; clone size: .; CDR3 protein: CASSLGQQETQYF; CDR3 DNA: TGCGCCAGCAGCTTGGGTCAACAAGAGACCCAGTACTTC
J gene: TRBJ2-7; V gene: TRBV4-2; D gene: TRBD2; clone size: .; CDR3 protein: CASSQPVAGKPEQYF; CDR3 DNA: TGTGCCAGCAGCCAACCGGTAGCGGGGAAACCCGAGCAGTACTTC
J gene: TRBJ1-2; V gene: TRBV6-5; D gene: TRBD1; clone size: .; CDR3 protein: CASSRGQGSVYTF; CDR3 DNA: TGTGCCAGCAGTAGGGGACAGGGGAGCGTCTACACCTTC
J gene: TRBJ2-2; V gene: TRBV5-1; D gene: .; clone size: .; CDR3 protein: CASRTDLTGELFF; CDR3 DNA: TGCGCCAGCAGGACAGACTTAACCGGGGAGCTGTTTTTT
J gene: TRBJ2-6; V gene: TRBV18; D gene: .; clone size: .; CDR3 protein: CASSLTATLSGANVLTF; CDR3 DNA: TGTGCCAGCTCCCTTACAGCTACCTTATCTGGGGCCAACGTCCTGACTTTC
J gene: TRBJ1-2; V gene: TRBV6-1; D gene: TRBD1; clone size: .; CDR3 protein: CASSERRGLGYTF; CDR3 DNA: TGTGCCAGCAGTGAACGAAGGGGGCTTGGCTACACCTTC
J gene: TRBJ2-2; V gene: TRBV5-1; D gene: TRBD1; clone size: .; CDR3 protein: CASSTGGTGVDGELFF; CDR3 DNA: TGCGCCAGCAGCACAGGGGGGACAGGGGTCGACGGGGAGCTGTTTTTT
J gene: TRBJ2-1; V gene: TRBV4-3; D gene: .; clone size: once; CDR3 protein: CASSQDRESYNEQFF; CDR3 DNA: TGCGCCAGCAGCCAAGACAGGGAAAGCTACAATGAGCAGTTCTTC
J gene: TRBJ1-3; V gene: TRBV9; D gene: .; clone size: few; CDR3 protein: CASSVYAGNSGNTIYF; CDR3 DNA: TGTGCCAGCAGCGTATACGCGGGTAACTCTGGAAACACCATATATTTT
J gene: TRBJ2-4; V gene: TRBV19; D gene: TRBD1; clone size: .; CDR3 protein: CASSPPHRGDIQYF; CDR3 DNA: TGTGCCAGTAGCCCCCCCCACAGGGGTGACATTCAGTACTTC
J gene: TRBJ2-1; V gene: TRBV27; D gene: .; clone size: .; CDR3 protein: CASSPTRRTFNEQFF; CDR3 DNA: TGTGCCAGCAGTCCTACCCGAAGAACCTTCAATGAGCAGTTCTTC
J gene: TRBJ2-7; V gene: TRBV2; D gene: TRBD1; clone size: .; CDR3 protein: CASHRDSPYEQYF; CDR3 DNA: TGTGCCAGCCACCGGGACAGCCCCTACGAGCAGTACTTC
J gene: TRBJ2-7; V gene: TRBV6-5; D gene: .; clone size: .; CDR3 protein: CASSYSIGVSYEQYF; CDR3 DNA: TGTGCCAGCAGTTACTCGATAGGGGTATCCTACGAGCAGTACTTC
J gene: TRBJ2-7; V gene: TRBV18; D gene: TRBD1; clone size: .; CDR3 protein: CASSPGAGGWNEQYF; CDR3 DNA: TGTGCCAGCTCACCAGGGGCAGGGGGTTGGAACGAGCAGTACTTC
J gene: TRBJ1-5; V gene: TRBV19; D gene: .; clone size: .; CDR3 protein: CASSMFGGAQPQHF; CDR3 DNA: TGTGCCAGTAGTATGTTCGGGGGTGCTCAGCCCCAGCATTTT
J gene: TRBJ2-1; V gene: TRBV19; D gene: .; clone size: .; CDR3 protein: CASTQTGRINEQFF; CDR3 DNA: TGTGCCAGCACACAGACAGGTCGAATCAATGAGCAGTTCTTC
J gene: TRBJ2-7; V gene: TRBV5-4; D gene: TRBD1; clone size: once; CDR3 protein: CASSQQGASYEQYF; CDR3 DNA: TGTGCCAGCAGCCAGCAGGGGGCATCCTACGAGCAGTACTTC
J gene: TRBJ2-7; V gene: TRBV7-7; D gene: .; clone size: .; CDR3 protein: CASSFKSISPGSSYEQYF; CDR3 DNA: TGTGCCAGCAGCTTCAAAAGCATTTCCCCTGGGAGCTCCTACGAGCAGTACTTC
J gene: TRBJ2-2; V gene: TRBV9; D gene: .; clone size: .; CDR3 protein: CASSVFSGELFF; CDR3 DNA: TGTGCCAGCAGCGTTTTCTCAGGAGAGCTGTTTTTT
J gene: TRBJ1-4; V gene: TRBV6-6; D gene: .; clone size: once; CDR3 protein: CASSPRGFNEKLFF; CDR3 DNA: TGTGCCAGCAGCCCCCGGGGTTTTAATGAAAAACTGTTTTTT
J gene: TRBJ2-7; V gene: TRBV27; D gene: .; clone size: .; CDR3 protein: CASSWVRGFNEQYF; CDR3 DNA: TGTGCCAGCAGCTGGGTAAGGGGTTTTAACGAGCAGTACTTC
J gene: TRBJ1-5; V gene: TRBV11-2; D gene: .; clone size: .; CDR3 protein: CASSPDRNQPQHF; CDR3 DNA: TGTGCCAGCAGCCCCGACAGGAATCAGCCCCAGCATTTT
J gene: TRBJ2-2; V gene: TRBV10-3; D gene: TRBD1; clone size: .; CDR3 protein: CAISGTGAITGELFF; CDR3 DNA: TGTGCCATCAGTGGGACAGGGGCTATCACCGGGGAGCTGTTTTTT
J gene: TRBJ1-2; V gene: TRBV2; D gene: .; clone size: once; CDR3 protein: CASSVVQGRLGYTF; CDR3 DNA: TGTGCCAGCAGTGTCGTACAGGGACGCCTGGGCTACACCTTC
J gene: TRBJ1-1; V gene: TRBV5-1; D gene: .; clone size: .; CDR3 protein: CASQSGQLSSYSMLNTEAFF; CDR3 DNA: TGCGCCAGCCAAAGTGGACAGCTCTCGAGCTATTCTATGTTGAACACTGAAGCTTTCTTT
J gene: TRBJ2-7; V gene: TRBV25-1; D gene: TRBD1; clone size: .; CDR3 protein: CASSGQGYEQYF; CDR3 DNA: TGTGCCAGCAGTGGACAGGGATACGAGCAGTACTTC
J gene: TRBJ2-5; V gene: TRBV29-1; D gene: .; clone size: .; CDR3 protein: CSVVSGGTETQYF; CDR3 DNA: TGCAGCGTTGTTTCGGGGGGCACGGAGACCCAGTACTTC
J gene: TRBJ1-6; V gene: TRBV6-4; D gene: TRBD1; clone size: .; CDR3 protein: CASSGHKMTGRDSPLHF; CDR3 DNA: TGTGCCAGCAGTGGGCACAAAATGACAGGGCGGGATTCACCCCTCCACTTT
J gene: TRBJ2-7; V gene: TRBV29-1; D gene: .; clone size: few; CDR3 protein: CSVDRTDEQYF; CDR3 DNA: TGCAGCGTTGATAGGACTGACGAGCAGTACTTC
J gene: TRBJ1-2; V gene: TRBV7-2; D gene: TRBD1; clone size: once; CDR3 protein: CASSQDRGDYGYTF; CDR3 DNA: TGTGCCAGCAGCCAGGACAGGGGGGACTATGGCTACACCTTC
J gene: TRBJ1-1; V gene: TRBV19; D gene: .; clone size: .; CDR3 protein: CASSIGGGEAFF; CDR3 DNA: TGTGCCAGTAGTATAGGGGGGGGTGAAGCTTTCTTT
J gene: TRBJ1-2; V gene: TRBV29-1; D gene: .; clone size: .; CDR3 protein: CSVSLFQNYGYTF; CDR3 DNA: TGCAGCGTCTCGTTGTTCCAGAACTATGGCTACACCTTC
J gene: TRBJ2-5; V gene: TRBV11-3; D gene: .; clone size: .; CDR3 protein: CASSSEVETQYF; CDR3 DNA: TGTGCCAGCAGCTCGGAGGTGGAGACCCAGTACTTC
J gene: TRBJ1-6; V gene: TRBV2; D gene: TRBD1; clone size: few; CDR3 protein: CASTEQGANSPLHF; CDR3 DNA: TGTGCCAGCACTGAACAGGGGGCCAATTCACCCCTCCACTTT
J gene: TRBJ1-6; V gene: TRBV9; D gene: TRBD1; clone size: .; CDR3 protein: CASSVGSGTGHSPLHF; CDR3 DNA: TGTGCCAGCAGCGTAGGCTCCGGGACAGGGCATTCACCCCTCCACTTT
J gene: TRBJ2-7; V gene: TRBV30; D gene: TRBD2; clone size: .; CDR3 protein: CAWRGREDPYEQYF; CDR3 DNA: TGTGCCTGGAGGGGGCGGGAGGACCCATACGAGCAGTACTTC
J gene: TRBJ1-5; V gene: TRBV6-1; D gene: .; clone size: .; CDR3 protein: CAITGISSYQPQHF; CDR3 DNA: TGTGCCATCACAGGGATCTCTTCCTATCAGCCCCAGCATTTT
J gene: TRBJ2-7; V gene: TRBV6-5; D gene: .; clone size: .; CDR3 protein: CASSYSSPQYEQYF; CDR3 DNA: TGTGCCAGCAGTTACTCGAGTCCCCAATACGAGCAGTACTTC
J gene: TRBJ2-2; V gene: TRBV7-9; D gene: .; clone size: once; CDR3 protein: CASSPAAKRWAGELFF; CDR3 DNA: TGTGCCAGCAGCCCCGCAGCGAAGAGATGGGCCGGGGAGCTGTTTTTT
J gene: TRBJ2-5; V gene: TRBV5-6; D gene: .; clone size: .; CDR3 protein: CASSLWWTEETQYF; CDR3 DNA: TGTGCCAGCAGCTTGTGGTGGACAGAAGAGACCCAGTACTTC
J gene: TRBJ1-4; V gene: TRBV7-8; D gene: .; clone size: once; CDR3 protein: CASSLRPGKLFF; CDR3 DNA: TGTGCCAGCAGCTTGAGACCAGGGAAACTGTTTTTT
J gene: TRBJ2-3; V gene: TRBV6-4; D gene: .; clone size: .; CDR3 protein: CASRGTSTDTQYF; CDR3 DNA: TGTGCCAGCAGAGGGACTAGCACAGATACGCAGTATTTT
J gene: TRBJ1-5; V gene: TRBV7-9; D gene: TRBD1; clone size: .; CDR3 protein: CASSLTGVNQPQHF; CDR3 DNA: TGTGCCAGCAGCTTAACAGGGGTAAATCAGCCCCAGCATTTT
J gene: TRBJ2-7; V gene: TRBV13; D gene: .; clone size: once; CDR3 protein: CASSPDSSYEQYF; CDR3 DNA: TGTGCCAGCAGCCCAGACAGCTCCTACGAGCAGTACTTC
J gene: TRBJ2-3; V gene: TRBV12-2; D gene: .; clone size: .; CDR3 protein: CASRLSKTGLAGGRADTQYF; CDR3 DNA: TGTGCAAGTCGCTTAAGCAAGACGGGACTAGCGGGGGGGAGGGCAGATACGCAGTATTTT
J gene: TRBJ2-5; V gene: TRBV7-9; D gene: .; clone size: few; CDR3 protein: CASSPGSTQETQYF; CDR3 DNA: TGTGCCAGCAGCCCCGGGTCCACGCAAGAGACCCAGTACTTC
J gene: TRBJ1-2; V gene: TRBV5-1; D gene: TRBD1; clone size: .; CDR3 protein: CASSLTGTGMVDGYTF; CDR3 DNA: TGCGCCAGCAGCTTAACCGGGACAGGGATGGTTGATGGCTACACCTTC
J gene: TRBJ1-5; V gene: TRBV18; D gene: TRBD1; clone size: .; CDR3 protein: CASSPSGGVNQPQHF; CDR3 DNA: TGTGCCAGCTCACCCTCAGGGGGCGTCAATCAGCCCCAGCATTTT
J gene: TRBJ1-2; V gene: TRBV11-2; D gene: .; clone size: .; CDR3 protein: CASSLVMGARGYTF; CDR3 DNA: TGTGCCAGCAGCTTAGTCATGGGGGCGCGGGGCTACACCTTC
J gene: TRBJ1-2; V gene: TRBV27; D gene: .; clone size: .; CDR3 protein: CASRPTANYGYTF; CDR3 DNA: TGTGCCAGCAGGCCAACAGCCAACTATGGCTACACCTTC
J gene: TRBJ2-5; V gene: TRBV7-2; D gene: .; clone size: once; CDR3 protein: CASSNGGRVEETQYF; CDR3 DNA: TGTGCCAGCTCCAATGGGGGCAGGGTAGAAGAGACCCAGTACTTC
J gene: TRBJ1-1; V gene: TRBV11-2; D gene: .; clone size: .; CDR3 protein: CASIPGTLNTEAFF; CDR3 DNA: TGTGCCAGCATTCCCGGGACACTGAACACTGAAGCTTTCTTT
J gene: TRBJ2-3; V gene: TRBV9; D gene: TRBD2; clone size: .; CDR3 protein: CASSVITSGGSDTQYF; CDR3 DNA: TGTGCCAGCAGCGTCATTACTAGCGGGGGGTCAGATACGCAGTATTTT
J gene: TRBJ1-2; V gene: TRBV5-1; D gene: TRBD1; clone size: few; CDR3 protein: CASSLEAGGPYGYTF; CDR3 DNA: TGCGCCAGCAGCTTGGAGGCAGGGGGACCCTATGGCTACACCTTC
J gene: TRBJ1-4; V gene: TRBV4-1; D gene: .; clone size: .; CDR3 protein: CASSQDPGANEKLFF; CDR3 DNA: TGCGCCAGCAGCCAAGATCCCGGGGCTAATGAAAAACTGTTTTTT